The 8 T cell receptor beta chains below come from one sample, sequenced in a study of shared T cell receptors in the human thymus. Measured with immunoSEQ multiplex PCR; TCRdb has only the in-frame clones, and not every one. The sample consists of hundreds of thousands of clones, approximately 89% of them appearing once. These sequences were also reported in another study, on human thymus T cells.

Sequenced: thymocytes. All receptors derive from a boy under two years old with a congenital heart defect.

V gene TRBV28 combines with J gene TRBJ2-3; 11 positions agree with TRBD2. The CDR3 contains 17 residues. The germline gives CDR1 MDHEN, CDR2 SYDVKM. Unmatched junction bases numbered 7, after V lost 1 base and J lost 4 bases. This CDR3 is CASSLLTLAGAPDTQYF. The CDR3 region has the DNA TGTGCCAGCAGTTTATTGACACTAGCGGGAGCCCCAGATACGCAGTATTTT.

This clone turned up a few times. The rearrangement uses TRBV5-1 and TRBJ1-2; 11 bases map to TRBD1. This CDR3 is 14 amino acids long. V dropped 10 bases and J dropped 5; count of bases not matched to a gene: 10. Germline CDR1 is SGHRS and CDR2 is YFSETQ. Here the CDR3 DNA reads TGCGCCCCAACGGCAGGGACAGGGGGTTATGGCTACACCTTC. Amino acids: CAPTAGTGGYGYTF.

The J gene is TRBJ2-1, the V gene TRBV2, with 13 bases aligning to TRBD2. The CDR3 covers 15 residues. V lost 6 bases, J lost 6 bases, and 5 bases stayed unmatched. Germline V lookup: CDR1 SNHLY, CDR2 FYNNEI. CDR3 region: CASSGTSGTRNEQFF. DNA of the CDR3: TGTGCCAGCAGCGGGACTAGCGGGACCCGCAATGAGCAGTTCTTC. Looking up the rest from reference TRBV2 and TRBJ2-1 gives the full variable domain: EPEVTQTPSHQVTQMGQEVILRCVPISNHLYFYWYRQILGQKVEFLVSFYNNEISEKSEIFDDQFSVERPDGSNFTLKIRSTKLEDSAMYFCASSGTSGTRNEQFFGPGTRLTVL.

The CDR3 protein is CASSIHSRTANYGYTF. CDR3 nucleotide sequence: TGTGCCAGTAGTATTCATTCCCGGACAGCTAACTATGGCTACACCTTC. J is TRBJ1-2 and V is TRBV19, with D possibly being TRBD1 (6 bases). CDR1 is LNHDA and CDR2 is SQIVND in the germline V gene (reference sequence). Trimming removed 3 bases from V and 0 bases from J, with 14 bases in between. This CDR3 comprises 16 residues.

This clone was detected once. The chain is built from TRBV6-5 and TRBJ2-3; D call uncertain. Trimming cost V 7 bases and J 1 base, with 12 bases left between them. The CDR3 runs 14 residues. Germline assignment: CDR1 MNHEY and CDR2 SVGAGI. CDR3 nucleotide sequence: TGTGCCAGCACCTCCGTTTATGGCACAGATACGCAGTATTTT. Translating it yields CASTSVYGTDTQYF.

The chain recombines TRBV7-3 with TRBJ1-2, with TRBD1 as a possible D gene (5 bases). Trimming cost V 6 bases and J 8 bases, with 25 bases left between them. Germline loops: CDR1 SGHTA, CDR2 FQGTGA. The CDR3 runs 16 residues. The CDR3 bases are TGTGCCAGCAGTCCACACCGTGGGGGGGATCCCTACGGCTACACCTTC. Its protein product is CASSPHRGGDPYGYTF.

This clone has a handful of counts. The CDR3 loop is CASSPPGQAAYNEQFF. DNA of the CDR3: TGTGCCAGCAGTCCGCCGGGACAGGCGGCCTACAATGAGCAGTTCTTC. The rearrangement links TRBV27 to TRBJ2-1; 8 positions agree with TRBD1. CDR1 MNHEY and CDR2 SMNVEV come from the germline V gene (reference sequence). This CDR3 is 16 amino acids long. The V segment lost 5 bases and the J segment 2 bases; nucleotides outside the gene matches: 8.

The V gene is TRBV28, the J gene TRBJ1-2; D not certain. This CDR3 spans 12 amino acids. Per the germline V gene, CDR1 is MDHEN and CDR2 is SYDVKM. V was shortened by 6 bases and J by 4 bases, with 9 bases between the two germline ends. The CDR3 DNA is TGTGCCAGCAGCAGTTCTGCCTATGGCTACACCTTC. Protein product: CASSSSAYGYTF.